The sequence of this T cell receptor beta chain was determined in a study of cytomegalovirus exposure and HLA in healthy donors. CDR1 and CDR2 from the germline V gene are SGHAT and FQNNGV. V was pared by 0 bases and J by 3 bases, with 6 bases between. CDR3 length equals 14 residues. Clones were sequenced by immunoSEQ multiplex PCR, and TCRdb holds only the in-frame ones, with some missing. Of under 200,000 clones detected, less than 95% appear once; the ten largest clones hold roughly 3%. The chain links TRBV11-2 to TRBJ2-1; D is unclear. This receptor was obtained from a woman between 18 and 29 years old in good health and CMV-seropositive. What was sequenced was PBMCs. CDR3 bases: TGTGCCAGCAGCTTAGAGACACGCTACAATGAGCAGTTCTTC. This translates into CASSLETRYNEQFF. Combining the CDR3 with reference TRBV11-2 and TRBJ2-1 gives the whole variable domain EAGVAQSPRYKIIEKRQSVAFWCNPISGHATLYWYQQILGQGPKLLIQFQNNGVVDDSQLPKDRFSAERLKGVDSTLKIQPAKLEDSAVYLCASSLETRYNEQFFGPGTRLTVL.